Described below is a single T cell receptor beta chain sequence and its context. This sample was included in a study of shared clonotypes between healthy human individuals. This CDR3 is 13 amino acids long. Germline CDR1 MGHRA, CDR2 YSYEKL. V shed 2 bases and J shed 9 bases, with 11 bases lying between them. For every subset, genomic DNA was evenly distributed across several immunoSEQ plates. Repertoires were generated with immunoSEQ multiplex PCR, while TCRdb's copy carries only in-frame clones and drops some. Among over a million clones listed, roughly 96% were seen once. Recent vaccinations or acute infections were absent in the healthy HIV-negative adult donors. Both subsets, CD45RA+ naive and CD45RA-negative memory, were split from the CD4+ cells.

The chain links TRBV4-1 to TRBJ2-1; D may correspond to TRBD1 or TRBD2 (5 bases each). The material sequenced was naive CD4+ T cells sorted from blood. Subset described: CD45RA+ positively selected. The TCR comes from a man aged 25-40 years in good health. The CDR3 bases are TGCGCCAGCAGCCAAAGGGACCTCGGTGAGCAGTTCTTC. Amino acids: CASSQRDLGEQFF.